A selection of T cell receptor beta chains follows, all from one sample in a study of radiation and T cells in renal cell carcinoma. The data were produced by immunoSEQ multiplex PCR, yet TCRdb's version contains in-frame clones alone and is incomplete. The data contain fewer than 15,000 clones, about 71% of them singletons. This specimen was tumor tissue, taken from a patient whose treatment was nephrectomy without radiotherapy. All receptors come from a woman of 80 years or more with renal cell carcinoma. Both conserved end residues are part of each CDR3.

CASSLGSTDHGYTF	TRBV2	TRBJ1-2
CASSLLVTNYGYTF	TRBV7-8	TRBJ1-2
CASSLAGEGTDTQYF	TRBV5-4	TRBJ2-3
CAWSVLASSYNEQFF	TRBV30	TRBJ2-1
CASGRGAGNTIYF	TRBV4-1	TRBJ1-3
CASSMARDTEAFF	TRBV19	TRBJ1-1
CASSSAGTGRGEQYF	TRBV5-1	TRBJ2-7
CASSLRSDQSDTQYF	TRBV5-8	TRBJ2-3
CASSPGTGGLFF	TRBV5-6	TRBJ1-4
CASSLPGTNEAFF	TRBV7-9	TRBJ1-1
CASSLVPLQGLFPLKLAKNIQYF	TRBV5-1	TRBJ2-4
CASSELRNTGELFF	TRBV2	TRBJ2-2
CASSTLQTTNEKLFF	TRBV19	TRBJ1-4
CASSSRDRGNYGYTF	TRBV7-9	TRBJ1-2
CASRSDALAADTQYF	TRBV6-5	TRBJ2-3
CASSGGLAGVGDTQYF	TRBV5-4	TRBJ2-3
CASSYAPSSGNTIYF	TRBV6-5	TRBJ1-3
CASSTGTYNSPLHF	TRBV19	TRBJ1-6
CASSEWRKGWVGDEKLFF	TRBV25-1	TRBJ1-4
CSVGGGLTNTEAFF	TRBV29-1	TRBJ1-1
CASSQMGGDGYTF	TRBV18	TRBJ1-2
CASSKGVSDTQYF	TRBV7-7	TRBJ2-3
CASSLGLRGHYGYTF	TRBV27	TRBJ1-2
CASSFYNSPLHF	TRBV4-2	TRBJ1-6
CASSLGVYGYTF	TRBV7-9	TRBJ1-2